These T cell receptor beta chains were read from a single sample in a study of OX40 agonist ivuxolimab in advanced cancers. TCRdb's table, derived via immunoSEQ multiplex PCR, lists solely in-frame clones and lacks some. The sample lists some 70,000 clones, about 86% occurring once. Sequenced here: CD4+ or CD8+ T cells sorted from blood, sampled in a trial of the OX40 agonist ivuxolimab. Receptors originate from an adult with an advanced solid tumor such as melanoma, head and neck, liver or kidney cancer. CDR3s leave out the opening cysteine and the closing phenylalanine or tryptophan. The order of the fields is V gene, D gene, CDR3 protein. D genes are given only for firm matches.

>TRBV27|TRBD1
ASSLSGGFNEKLF
>TRBV7-2|TRBD1
ASSVGQGVSYEQY
>TRBV5-1|.
ASMENTEAF
>TRBV7-6|TRBD2
ASSPGGGGEQF
>TRBV11-3|.
ASSRTGNTEAF
>TRBV7-9|.
ASSQHRDQNIQY
>TRBV4-3|.
ASSQGVRGAGWGETQY
>TRBV11-3|TRBD1
ASSKRTGGEETQY
>TRBV18|TRBD1
ASSEDRLRKLF
>TRBV18|.
ASSPEGRLRTEAF
>TRBV14|TRBD2
ASSQDLAGGPVQY
>TRBV4-3|.
ASSQDLAYNEQF
>TRBV29-1|TRBD1
SVGQGAYEQY
>TRBV5-1|TRBD1
ASSLGRDSYGYT
>TRBV7-2|.
ASRTTGQETQY
>TRBV7-2|.
ASSYGPPETQY
>TRBV6-6|TRBD1
ASSSYGQGTEQC